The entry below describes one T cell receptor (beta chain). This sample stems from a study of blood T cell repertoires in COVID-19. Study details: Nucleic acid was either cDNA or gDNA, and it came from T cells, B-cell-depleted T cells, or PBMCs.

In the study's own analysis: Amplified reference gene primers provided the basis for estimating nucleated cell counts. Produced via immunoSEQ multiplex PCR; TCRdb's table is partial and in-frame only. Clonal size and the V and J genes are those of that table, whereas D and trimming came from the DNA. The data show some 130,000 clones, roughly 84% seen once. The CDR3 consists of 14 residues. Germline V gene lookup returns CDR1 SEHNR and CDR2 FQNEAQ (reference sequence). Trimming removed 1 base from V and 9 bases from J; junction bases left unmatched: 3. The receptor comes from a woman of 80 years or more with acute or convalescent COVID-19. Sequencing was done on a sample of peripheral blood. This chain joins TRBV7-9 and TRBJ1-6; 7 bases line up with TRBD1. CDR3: CASSLEDRASPLHF. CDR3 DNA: TGTGCCAGCAGCTTAGAAGACAGGGCTTCACCCCTCCACTTT.